This paragraph covers one T cell receptor beta chain sequence. It has no known antigen specificity. Nothing much larger sits one base from this clone, and base qualities are not available. CD8 naive samples were obtained by positive selection for CCR7 among CD45RO-negative cells, yielding a CD45RA+CCR7+ population from which TemRA cells were excluded. Donors were healthy HIV-negative adults with no recently reported acute infections or vaccinations. All donors were Caucasian adults living in Nashville, Tennessee, USA. After blood collection by leukapheresis, PBMCs were isolated using Ficoll-Histopaque density gradient centrifugation and then cryopreserved in the vapor phase of liquid nitrogen. Analytical flow cytometry was used to check the purity and quantity of each magnetically sorted T cell population. Each sorted fraction had its genomic DNA isolated and then quantified by UV absorbance on a Nanodrop 2000c.

These data come from a study of shared clonotypes between healthy human individuals (dated by TCRdb to between 2020 and 2021). For context, the study as a whole: The cohort included three men and a couple of women between 18 and 49 years of age. For each donor, three plates each were used for CD4 naive and CD4 memory, two plates were used for CD8 naive, and one plate was used for CD8 memory. Blood TCR repertoires of a handful of healthy adults were deeply sequenced to estimate repertoire size and the extent of clonotype sharing between individuals. To increase sequencing depth and limit assay-specific biases, different laboratories used diverse techniques to prepare libraries and sequence TCR repertoires. Between about 0.85 and 8.9 billion PBMCs per donor were obtained by leukapheresis. Points the paper makes about the study in general: Because the study included only a small number of donors, the genetic and exposure-history diversity represented was limited. Larger estimated clonotype richness was generally found for naive subsets than for memory subsets. Rarefaction of sorted-subset datasets indicated incomplete sequencing despite the large sequencing depth. Higher generation probabilities were observed for clonotypes shared by all four sorted-subset donors than for non-shared clonotypes. Sharing across a few donors was observed for about 5% of naive CD4, less than 4% of naive CD8, 2.3% of memory CD4, and roughly 0.4% of memory CD8 clonotypes. Only blood was sampled, and tissue TCR repertoires likely differ from those in blood. Based on pairwise subsampling, the degree of clonotype sharing among donors was expected to be affected by sequencing depth.

Using the deep immunoSEQ assay, TCR CDR3 regions were amplified from genomic DNA by multiplex PCR. Extracted genomic DNA from each cell subset was distributed evenly across all wells of several immunoSEQ 96-well plates, and each plate was treated as a replicate. Each replicate PCR for sorted subsets received about 200 ng genomic DNA, equal to roughly 30,000 T cell genomes. Purified libraries were measured with a Qubit 3.0 fluorometer, size-checked on a Bioanalyzer 2100, and measured again with the KAPA Library Quantification kit. Every immunoSEQ 96-well plate was sequenced on a separate single-read 150-cycle Illumina NextSeq 550 flow cell. The original methods were these. Because the immunoSEQ output included only junctional sequences and no quality scores, the filtering could not be the same as the filtering used for full-length reads. To assign V/J genes and CDR3, sequences were annotated against IMGT germline references using PyIR, a Python wrapper for IgBLAST v1.9. Reads with weak V/J assignments (E-value above 1e-6), missing CDR3, stop codons, out-of-frame junctions, or ambiguous translated residues were removed. V3J clonotypes were defined as sequences sharing the same inferred V gene, J gene, and CDR3 amino acid sequence. Percentage overlap between repertoires was calculated by dividing the number of shared unique clonotypes by the size of the smaller repertoire. Richness of each repertoire was evaluated using RTK rarefaction, the Chao1 estimator, and Recon v2.1 estimates of unobserved clonotypes. Generation probabilities for all TCRbeta clonotypes obtained by the gDNA method from a handful of donors were computed using OLGA. Sourced from immuneACCESS, this table was stored by TCRdb with only in-frame sequences that have V and J called. A share of the clones is absent; for the studies checked, an unresolved V gene accounts for under half, and the remainder has no known explanation. That table furnishes V, J and clone size, whereas the DNA furnished D and trimming. Within this sample are under 2,000,000 clones, with less than 95% of them counted one time only. The ten largest clones capture 1.2% of the sample.

The CDR3 spans 13 residues, from the cysteine through the phenylalanine. Left in the record is the CDR3 DNA by itself, 39 bases read in frame from the first base. CDR1 and CDR2, per the germline V gene (reference sequence), are MNHNY and SVGAGI. V gives up 0 bases and J gives up 7 bases, and the segment between their germline ends measures 10 bases. The chain links TRBV6-6 with TRBJ2-7; a confident D gene designation cannot be given. The clonotype was recovered from a man aged 18 to 30 in good health. Sequenced: naive CD8+ T cells sorted from blood. The sample's cell subset or site, from its label and the paper: CD45RA+CCR7+. This receptor has the CDR3 CASSYSEGWEQYF. The DNA reads as follows: TGTGCCAGCAGTTACTCCGAAGGATGGGAGCAGTACTTC.